This TCR beta chain was captured in a study of cytomegalovirus exposure and HLA in healthy donors. Findings and limits, study-wide: 87-base-pair reads could not separate some V segments, including TRBV6-2 and TRBV6-3.

It was with 60 Vbeta and 13 Jbeta primers that the PCR ran. Method: immunoSEQ multiplex PCR; TCRdb's copy keeps in-frame clones and lacks some. The table shows just over 150,000 clones, with less than 90% occurring only once. In the case of this clone: No antigen is known for it.

J gave up 1 base and V 0 bases, and 2 bases lay outside the gene matches. This CDR3 has 15 residues. CDR1 and CDR2 (germline): MNHEY, SVGAGI. The rearrangement joins TRBV6-5 to TRBJ1-1; 7 bases are shared with TRBD1. The sequenced sample consisted of PBMCs. This TCR came from a woman under 30 in good health and CMV-seronegative. The CDR3 spells CASSYSDRENTEAFF. The DNA of the CDR3 is TGTGCCAGCAGTTACTCCGACAGGGAGAACACTGAAGCTTTCTTT.